Below, one T cell receptor (beta chain) is given with its context. 13 Jbeta primers and 60 Vbeta primers were used for the PCR. Method: immunoSEQ multiplex PCR; TCRdb's copy keeps in-frame clones and lacks some. The sample is made up of around 44,000 clones, and the top ten hold around 5.6% of it. This sample was taken from a study of cytomegalovirus exposure and HLA in healthy donors. Specimen: PBMCs. The sequence was obtained from a male donor in good health and CMV-seropositive.

The CDR3 nucleotides read TGTGCCAGCAGCGTTGGGCAGGGTGTCCAAGAGACCCAGTACTTC. Translating it yields CASSVGQGVQETQYF. This chain connects TRBV9 to TRBJ2-5, with D tentatively TRBD1 (5 bases). There are 15 residues in the CDR3. The V end lost 2 bases, the J end lost 1 base, and 12 bases lay between the germline ends. CDR1 SGDLS and CDR2 YYNGEE come from the germline V gene.